This T cell receptor (beta chain) is drawn from a study of blood T cell repertoires in COVID-19. For the study at large: The United States, Italy and Spain provided the acute and convalescent COVID-19 samples. The cDNA or gDNA used as material had been derived from T cells, B-cell-depleted T cells, or PBMCs.

This CDR3 is 17 amino acids long. Authors' methods: How many nucleated cells were present was estimated from reference gene primer amplification. Here immunoSEQ multiplex PCR was the method, and the copy in TCRdb shows in-frame clones only, minus some. That table furnishes V, J and clone size, whereas the DNA furnished D and trimming. The sample yields roughly 250,000 clones, around 80% seen once. V gene TRBV21-1 combines with J gene TRBJ1-2; TRBD1 is taken as the D call from the table, unchecked against the DNA. TRBV21-1 is a pseudogene locus. The sequenced sample consisted of peripheral blood. The sequence was collected from an elderly woman with acute or convalescent COVID-19. The CDR3 DNA sequence: TGTGCCAGCAGGATAATACAGGGGGCGTTTTATGTGTATGGCTACACCTTC. This sequence encodes CASRIIQGAFYVYGYTF.